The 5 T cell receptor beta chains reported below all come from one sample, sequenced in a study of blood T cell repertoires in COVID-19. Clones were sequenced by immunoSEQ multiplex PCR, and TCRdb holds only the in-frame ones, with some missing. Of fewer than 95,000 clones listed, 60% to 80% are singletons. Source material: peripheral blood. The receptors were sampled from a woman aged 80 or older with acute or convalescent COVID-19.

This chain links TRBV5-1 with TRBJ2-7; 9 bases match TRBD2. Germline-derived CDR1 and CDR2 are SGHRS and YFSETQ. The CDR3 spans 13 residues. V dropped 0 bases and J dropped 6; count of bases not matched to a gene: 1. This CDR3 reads CASSLGLAAEQYF. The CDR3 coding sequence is TGCGCCAGCAGCTTGGGACTAGCGGCCGAGCAGTACTTC. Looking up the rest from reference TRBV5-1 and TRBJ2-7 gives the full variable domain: KAGVTQTPRYLIKTRGQQVTLSCSPISGHRSVSWYQQTPGQGLQFLFEYFSETQRNKGNFPGRFSGRQFSNSRSEMNVSTLELGDSALYLCASSLGLAAEQYFGPGTRLTVT.

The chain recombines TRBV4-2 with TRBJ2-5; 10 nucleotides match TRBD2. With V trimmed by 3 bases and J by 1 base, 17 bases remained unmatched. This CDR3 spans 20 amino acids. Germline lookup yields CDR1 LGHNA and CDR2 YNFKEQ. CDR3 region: CASSQAGLAGAHGLQETQYF. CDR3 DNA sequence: TGTGCCAGCAGCCAGGCCGGGCTAGCGGGGGCCCACGGGCTCCAAGAGACCCAGTACTTC.

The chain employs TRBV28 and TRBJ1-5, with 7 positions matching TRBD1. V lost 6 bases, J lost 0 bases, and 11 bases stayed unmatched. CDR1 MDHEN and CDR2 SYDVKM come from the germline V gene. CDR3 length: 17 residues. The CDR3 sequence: CASSSSGTEHSNQPQHF. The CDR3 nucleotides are TGTGCCAGCAGCTCCTCCGGGACAGAACATAGCAATCAGCCCCAGCATTTT. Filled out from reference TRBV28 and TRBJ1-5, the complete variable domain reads DVKVTQSSRYLVKRTGEKVFLECVQDMDHENMFWYRQDPGLGLRLIYFSYDVKMKEKGDIPEGYSVSREKKERFSLILESASTNQTSMYLCASSSSGTEHSNQPQHFGDGTRLSIL.

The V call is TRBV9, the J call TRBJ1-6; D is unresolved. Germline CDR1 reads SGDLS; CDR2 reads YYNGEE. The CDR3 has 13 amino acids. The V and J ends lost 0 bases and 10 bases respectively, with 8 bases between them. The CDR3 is CASSVEVTSPLHF. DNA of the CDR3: TGTGCCAGCAGCGTAGAGGTGACATCACCCCTCCACTTT.

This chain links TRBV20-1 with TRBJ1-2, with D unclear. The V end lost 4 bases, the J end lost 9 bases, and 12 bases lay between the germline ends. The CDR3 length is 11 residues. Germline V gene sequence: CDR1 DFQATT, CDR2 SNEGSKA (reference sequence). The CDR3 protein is CSATRGDRYTF. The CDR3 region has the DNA TGCAGTGCTACCCGGGGAGATCGCTACACCTTC.